This T cell receptor beta chain was captured by sequencing in a study of human T cells and chemical hapten exposure. Study as a whole: 2% DPC was applied to approximately 2 cm by approximately 2 cm of upper inner arm skin for sensitization. Weekly administration of diphenylcyclopropenone to the scalp of patients continued throughout the approximately 26-week study. Study-level results: Compared to controls, expanded TCRs made significantly more large clusters of similar CDR3s.

Noted time point: patch test 3, about 24 weeks after DPC sensitization. The treatment is: therapeutic diphenylcyclopropenone sensitization with weekly scalp DPC. TCRdb itself ran the RACE reads through MiXCR, one entry per CDR3 protein. The data show 85,000 to 100,000 distinct CDR3 sequences, roughly 27% seen once. This clonotype was counted a few times. The target antigen is unknown. CDR3 length: 14 residues. Germline V gene lookup returns CDR1 SEHNR and CDR2 FQNEAQ (reference sequence). The germline V and J ends were trimmed by 5 bases and 1 base, with 11 bases remaining between them. The V and J genes are TRBV7-9 and TRBJ2-5; D is possibly TRBD1 or TRBD2 (6 bases each). This TCR was recovered from a man in his forties with alopecia areata. Some clones in this sample may be carry-over from other donors' samples. The source was whole blood, collected in connection with sensitization to the hapten diphenylcyclopropenone (DPC). The CDR3 DNA reads as TGTGCCAGCAGCAGAGGGGGACTCCAAGAGACCCAGTACTTC. Translated: CASSRGGLQETQYF.